Following are 24 T cell receptor beta chains from one sample sequenced in a study of blood T cells in healthy people across ages. Then a second PCR, running roughly 7 to 11 cycles, was carried out with a sample-barcoded 5' primer and a J-beta primer mix. TCRdb called the 5' RACE reads again in MiXCR, with one record for every CDR3 protein. Of 1.5 million to 1.8 million distinct CDR3 sequences listed, approximately 43% are singletons. The sample comprised blood. These TCRs come from a woman between 18 and 29 years old in good health.

The rearrangement links TRBV20-1 to TRBJ2-1, with a tentative D call TRBD2 (7 bases). In germline, CDR1 is DFQATT, CDR2 SNEGSKA (reference sequence). The CDR3 totals 15 residues. V was shortened by 0 bases and J by 2 bases, with 11 bases between the two germline ends. The CDR3 nucleotides read TGCAGTGCTAGAGATTGGGGGGGGCCCTACAATGAGCAGTTCTTC. Translating it yields CSARDWGGPYNEQFF.

This chain uses TRBV4-3 with TRBJ1-2, with unresolved D. The length of the CDR3 is 15 residues. Trimming shortened V by 0 bases and J by 0 bases, and 8 bases separated the two germline ends. CDR1 and CDR2 (germline): LGHNA, YSLEER. The CDR3 sequence is CASSQDADPNYGYTF. CDR3 nucleotides: TGCGCCAGCAGCCAAGACGCAGACCCTAACTATGGCTACACCTTC.

This clonotype turned up a few times. The chain has TRBV7-8 and TRBJ2-5; 9 bases are a match to TRBD1. The CDR3 consists of 16 residues. The J segment lost 5 bases and the V segment lost 5 bases, leaving 12 bases of the junction unmatched. Germline-derived CDR1 and CDR2 are SGHVS and FQNEAQ. As DNA, the CDR3 is TGTGCCAGCAGCCGGACGGACAGGGGCCCGAGGGAGACCCAGTACTTC. This translates into CASSRTDRGPRETQYF.

This clonotype was seen a few times. The rearrangement joins TRBV5-1 to TRBJ2-5; TRBD1 matches at 7 bases. This CDR3 is 14 amino acids long. CDR1 is SGHRS, CDR2 YFSETQ, per germline. V shed 5 bases and J 5 bases; nucleotides not matched to a gene: 9. CDR3 nucleotides: TGCGCCAGCAGTTCCAGGGGGAGTAGCGAGACCCAGTACTTC. It translates to CASSSRGSSETQYF.

The chain links TRBV7-2 to TRBJ2-2, with 10 bases lining up with TRBD2. J lost 4 bases, V lost 3 bases, and 5 bases had no gene match. Germline-derived CDR1 and CDR2 are SGHTA and FQGNSA. This CDR3 contains 16 residues. The CDR3 is CASSFGLAVLTGELFF. In nucleotides, the CDR3 is TGTGCCAGCAGCTTTGGACTAGCGGTACTCACCGGGGAGCTGTTTTTT.

This chain connects TRBV7-2 to TRBJ2-7, with 7 bases identical to TRBD2. Judging by the DNA end, TRBJ2-5 fits better; the J call may be wrong. The CDR3 is made up of 14 amino acids. CDR1 SGHTA and CDR2 FQGNSA come from the germline V gene. The CDR3 reads CASSLLAVGETQYF. CDR3 DNA sequence: TGTGCCAGCAGCTTACTAGCGGTTGGAGAGACCCAGTACTTC.

The CDR3 DNA reads as TGTGCCAGCAGCCAAGGTTGGGTGTCAGCCTACGAGCAGTACTTC. This translates into CASSQGWVSAYEQYF. The V gene is TRBV3-1, the J gene TRBJ2-5, with no clear D. Gene TRBJ2-7 matches the end of the DNA better, so the J call may be wrong. The CDR3 loop spans 15 amino acids. Germline CDR1 LGHDT, CDR2 YNNKEL (reference sequence).

Details on this clonotype: A read error is possible here, since a much larger clone lies one base away. The chain joins TRBV12-3 or TRBV12-4 to TRBJ2-3; D not certain. V was shortened by 3 bases and J by 4 bases, with 14 bases between the two germline ends. The length of the CDR3 is 15 residues. The CDR3 nucleotides read TGTGCCAGCAGTTTCGCGGACCCCCGTGCAGATACGCAGTATTTT. Protein sequence: CASSFADPRADTQYF.

The V gene is TRBV20-1, the J gene TRBJ1-6; D may be TRBD1 (6 bases). Between the trimmed V and J ends, which lost 3 bases and 5 bases, there was a span of 11 bases. The CDR3 has 14 amino acids. CDR1 is DFQATT and CDR2 is SNEGSKA in the germline V gene (reference sequence). The CDR3 reads CSARAGVDNSPLHF. The CDR3 DNA is TGCAGTGCTAGGGCAGGGGTCGATAATTCACCCCTCCACTTT.

The V and J genes are TRBV3-1 and TRBJ2-7; D may be TRBD1 (5 bases). Between the trimmed V and J ends, which lost 8 bases and 2 bases, there was a span of 16 bases. Germline V gene sequence: CDR1 LGHDT, CDR2 YNNKEL (reference sequence). CDR3 size: 14 residues. DNA for the CDR3: TGTGCCAGCCGACGATCTGGGGCAACCTACGAGCAGTACTTC. Translating it yields CASRRSGATYEQYF.

The chain uses TRBV9 and TRBJ2-6, with D uncertain. This CDR3 is 14 amino acids long. Germline loops: CDR1 SGDLS, CDR2 YYNGEE. V shed 6 bases and J shed 5 bases, with 12 bases lying between them. The DNA for the CDR3 is TGTGCCAGCACCGTTGGCGAGAGGGCCAACGTCCTGACTTTC. Its translation: CASTVGERANVLTF.

The chain carries TRBV2 and TRBJ1-1, with D unresolved. CDR3 length equals 14 residues. CDR1 SNHLY and CDR2 FYNNEI come from the germline V gene. Trimming removed 4 bases at V and 3 bases at J, with 12 bases between. The CDR3 DNA sequence: TGTGCCAGCAGTGCGAGCCATGTTGACACTGAAGCTTTCTTT. It encodes CASSASHVDTEAFF.

The chain employs TRBV12-3 or TRBV12-4 and TRBJ1-1; D is possibly TRBD1 (6 bases). With 4 bases removed from V and 1 base from J, the gap between germline ends came to 16 bases. This CDR3 comprises 16 residues. The CDR3: CASSWEQGPTNTEAFF. The CDR3 nucleotides are TGTGCCAGCAGTTGGGAACAGGGCCCCACGAACACTGAAGCTTTCTTT.

A word on this clonotype: Mismatch with germline at one junction end may stem from a read error. The V and J genes are TRBV12-3 or TRBV12-4 and TRBJ2-5; TRBD1 agrees at 9 bases. The J call could be wrong; TRBJ2-7 is a better fit for the DNA end. The CDR3 is made up of 14 amino acids. The CDR3 DNA sequence: TGTGCCAACAGTTTATCAGGACAGGGGTACGAGCAGTACTTC. This translates into CANSLSGQGYEQYF.

The CDR3 spells CSVVDRESYEQYF. CDR3 in DNA: TGCAGCGTTGTAGACAGGGAATCCTACGAGCAGTACTTC. The chain carries TRBV29-1 and TRBJ2-7; the match to TRBD1 covers 7 bases. Germline trimming cut 4 bases from V and 1 base from J; bases unmatched to any gene: 4. Germline V gene data show CDR1 as SQVTM and CDR2 as ANQGSEA. The CDR3 loop spans 13 amino acids.

J is TRBJ1-1 and V is TRBV7-6; 8 bases map to TRBD1. V shed 0 bases, J shed 5 bases, and the junction held 14 bases outside the gene matches. Germline CDR1 SGHVS, CDR2 FNYEAQ. This CDR3 has 18 residues. The CDR3 sequence is CASSLARKRDRGRTEAFF. The DNA of the CDR3 is TGTGCCAGCAGCTTAGCGCGGAAAAGAGACAGGGGACGTACTGAAGCTTTCTTT.

This clonotype appeared a few times. The V and J genes are TRBV19 and TRBJ2-3, with D tentatively TRBD2 (6 bases). This CDR3 has 16 residues. Germline loops: CDR1 LNHDA, CDR2 SQIVND (reference sequence). Trimming removed 4 bases from V and 4 bases from J, with 18 bases in between. The CDR3 sequence: CASSTGPEGGPDTQYF. The CDR3 nucleotides are TGTGCCAGTAGTACCGGACCGGAGGGAGGTCCAGATACGCAGTATTTT.

This chain uses TRBV4-2 with TRBJ1-5; possibly TRBD1 for D (5 bases). CDR1 is LGHNA, CDR2 YNFKEQ, per germline. V gave up 4 bases and J gave up 4 bases, with 11 bases separating them. This CDR3 region has 14 residues. CDR3 coding DNA: TGTGCCAGCAGCCGGAAGACAGAAAATCAGCCCCAGCATTTT. Its protein is CASSRKTENQPQHF.

This clonotype was recorded only once. The rearrangement joins TRBV6-5 to TRBJ1-1; D is possibly TRBD1 (5 bases). Germline V lookup: CDR1 MNHEY, CDR2 SVGAGI. Between the trimmed V and J ends, which lost 0 bases and 9 bases, there was a span of 8 bases. CDR3 size: 12 residues. DNA of the CDR3: TGTGCCAGCAGTTACTCCGGACAAAAAGCTTTCTTT. Protein sequence: CASSYSGQKAFF.

The rearrangement uses TRBV10-3 and TRBJ2-1, with 8 bases fitting TRBD2. This CDR3 has 16 residues. V shed 3 bases and J 3 bases; nucleotides not matched to a gene: 7. Germline CDR1 is ENHRY and CDR2 is SYGVKD. CDR3 residues: CAISDGAGGRYNEQFF. CDR3 DNA: TGTGCCATCAGTGATGGGGCGGGGGGACGCTACAATGAGCAGTTCTTC.

Regarding this clonotype: An end of the junction does not agree with germline; a read error may underlie this. This rearrangement joins TRBV29-1 to TRBJ1-1; perhaps TRBD1 as D (6 bases). CDR1 is SQVTM and CDR2 is ANQGSEA in the germline V gene. This CDR3 region has 14 residues. The DNA of the CDR3 is TGCAGCGCTGAACCGGGACAACCGTTCACTGAAGCTTTCTTT. This sequence encodes CSAEPGQPFTEAFF.

This sequence joins TRBV7-6 and TRBJ1-5, with D uncertain. The germline V and J ends were trimmed by 3 bases and 6 bases, with 18 bases remaining between them. The CDR3 contains 16 residues. Germline-derived CDR1 and CDR2 are SGHVS and FNYEAQ. The CDR3 DNA is TGTGCCAGCAGCTTCCAGAACAAGGGAGTTCTTCAGCCCCAGCATTTT. Protein product: CASSFQNKGVLQPQHF.

The chain combines TRBV20-1 with TRBJ2-4, with 7 bases that match TRBD2. The closer fit of TRBJ2-5 to the DNA end suggests the J call may be wrong. Germline CDR1 DFQATT, CDR2 SNEGSKA (reference sequence). The CDR3 has 16 residues. In DNA, the CDR3 is TGCAGTGCTAGAGATGTTGAAGCGGGAACCCAAGAGACCCAGTACTTC. This encodes CSARDVEAGTQETQYF.

The chain couples TRBV20-1 to TRBJ1-5; D might be TRBD1 (5 bases). Trimming removed 1 base from V and 6 bases from J, with 10 bases in between. The CDR3 is made up of 13 amino acids. Germline V gene lookup returns CDR1 DFQATT and CDR2 SNEGSKA (reference sequence). The CDR3 protein is CSARVGEGQPQHF. The DNA for the CDR3 is TGCAGTGCTAGAGTGGGGGAAGGTCAGCCCCAGCATTTT.